This TCR beta chain comes out of a study of technical replicates of blood from several donors. The CDR3 is 15 amino acids. The V segment lost 6 bases and the J segment 5 bases; nucleotides outside the gene matches: 12. Germline-derived CDR1 and CDR2 are SGDLS and YYNGEE. Measured with immunoSEQ multiplex PCR; TCRdb has only the in-frame clones, and not every one. The sample holds approximately 100,000 clones, 95% to 96% seen once. The chain employs TRBV9 and TRBJ2-7; 9 bases fit TRBD2. This TCR was recovered from a human donor in good health. The sample comprised T cells isolated from PBMCs. The CDR3 region has the DNA TGTGCCAGCACCAAAGGGCGGGGGGGCACGGACGAGCAGTACTTC. Its translation: CASTKGRGGTDEQYF.